The text below deals with one T cell receptor (beta chain). The antigen is unknown. Some clones are missing from TCRdb's copy, which holds only in-frame ones; the method was immunoSEQ multiplex PCR. The repertoire holds some 90,000 clones, with under 95% as singletons. This record belongs to a study of graft-versus-host responses after intestinal transplantation. Study-level points and caveats: Recipient marrow harbored GvH clones, some of which surfaced first in ileum or blood.

Sequencing used unstimulated CD8+ T cells sorted from spleen or lymph node cells, obtained before intestinal transplant. This sequence originates from a human donor who received an intestinal transplant.

Written as DNA, the CDR3 is TGTGCCAGCAGCGTAGAGAAGGGGGTCCCCGGAAACACCATATATTTT. Its protein is CASSVEKGVPGNTIYF. The rearrangement links TRBV9 to TRBJ1-3, with a possible D match to TRBD1 (6 bases). This CDR3 has 16 amino acids. Germline V gene data show CDR1 as SGDLS and CDR2 as YYNGEE. Trimming shortened V by 0 bases and J by 4 bases, and 14 bases separated the two germline ends.